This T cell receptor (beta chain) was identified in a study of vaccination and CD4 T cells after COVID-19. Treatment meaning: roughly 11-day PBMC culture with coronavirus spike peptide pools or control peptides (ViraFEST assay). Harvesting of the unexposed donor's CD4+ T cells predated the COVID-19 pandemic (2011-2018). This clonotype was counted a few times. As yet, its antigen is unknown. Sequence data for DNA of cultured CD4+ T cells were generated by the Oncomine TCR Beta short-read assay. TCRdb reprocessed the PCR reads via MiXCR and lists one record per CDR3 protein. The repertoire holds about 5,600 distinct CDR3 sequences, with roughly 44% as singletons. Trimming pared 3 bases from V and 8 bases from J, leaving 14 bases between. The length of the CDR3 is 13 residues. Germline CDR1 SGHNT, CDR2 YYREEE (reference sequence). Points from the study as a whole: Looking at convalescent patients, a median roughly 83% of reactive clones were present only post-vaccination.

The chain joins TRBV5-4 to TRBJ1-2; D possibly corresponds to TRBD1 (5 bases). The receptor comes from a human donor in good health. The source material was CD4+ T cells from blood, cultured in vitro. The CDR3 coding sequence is TGTGCCAGCAGCTCCGACGGGACGCAAGGCTACACCTTC. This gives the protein CASSSDGTQGYTF.